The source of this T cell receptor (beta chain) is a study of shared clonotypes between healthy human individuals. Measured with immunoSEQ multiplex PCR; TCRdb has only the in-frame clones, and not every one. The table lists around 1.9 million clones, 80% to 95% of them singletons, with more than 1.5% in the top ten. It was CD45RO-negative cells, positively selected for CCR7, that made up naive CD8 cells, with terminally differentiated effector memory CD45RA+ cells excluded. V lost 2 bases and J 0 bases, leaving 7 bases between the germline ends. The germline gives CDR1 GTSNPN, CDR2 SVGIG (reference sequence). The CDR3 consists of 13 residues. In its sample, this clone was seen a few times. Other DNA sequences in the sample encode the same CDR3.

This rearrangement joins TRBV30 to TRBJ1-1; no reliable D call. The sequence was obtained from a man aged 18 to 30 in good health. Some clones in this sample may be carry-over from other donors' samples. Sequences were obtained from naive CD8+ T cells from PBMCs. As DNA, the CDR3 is TGTGCCTGGAGTCCTACGATGAACACTGAAGCTTTCTTT. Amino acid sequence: CAWSPTMNTEAFF. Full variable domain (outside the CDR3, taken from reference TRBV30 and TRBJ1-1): SQTIHQWPATLVQPVGSPLSLECTVEGTSNPNLYWYRQAAGRGLQLLFYSVGIGQISSEVPQNLSASRPQDRQFILSSKKLLLSDSGFYLCAWSPTMNTEAFFGQGTRLTVV.